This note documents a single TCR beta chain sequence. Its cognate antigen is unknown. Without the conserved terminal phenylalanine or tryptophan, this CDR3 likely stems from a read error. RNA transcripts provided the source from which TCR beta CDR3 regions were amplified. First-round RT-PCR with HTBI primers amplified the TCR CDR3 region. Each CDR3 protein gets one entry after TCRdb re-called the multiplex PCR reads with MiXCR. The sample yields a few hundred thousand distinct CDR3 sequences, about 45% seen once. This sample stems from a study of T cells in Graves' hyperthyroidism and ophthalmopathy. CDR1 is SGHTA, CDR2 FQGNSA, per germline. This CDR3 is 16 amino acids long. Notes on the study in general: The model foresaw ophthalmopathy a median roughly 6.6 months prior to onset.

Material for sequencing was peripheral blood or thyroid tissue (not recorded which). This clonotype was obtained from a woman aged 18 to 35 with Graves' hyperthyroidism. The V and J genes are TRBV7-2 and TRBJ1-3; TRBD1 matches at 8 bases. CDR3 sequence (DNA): TGTGCCAGCAGCACGACGGACAGGGTCTCTGGGAACACCATATATCTT. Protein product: CASSTTDRVSGNTIYL.